This T cell receptor (beta chain) is from a study of shared clonotypes between healthy human individuals. Profiled with immunoSEQ multiplex PCR; TCRdb holds only in-frame clones, not every one. Of about 980,000 clones in the sample, more than 75% were seen once. The CDR3 consists of 13 residues. V was pared by 4 bases and J by 1 base, with 0 bases of the junction left unmatched. From germline, CDR1 is SGHRS and CDR2 YFSETQ. This clone has just a few counts. Different DNA sequences within this sample yield the same CDR3. The sequenced sample was memory CD4+ T cells sorted from blood. Subset reported: CD45RA-negative fraction. The TCR originated in a man between 18 and 29 years old in good health. The rearrangement uses TRBV5-1 and TRBJ2-5; 8 positions agree with TRBD2. In DNA, the CDR3 is TGCGCCAGCAGCGGGACTAGCCAAGAGACCCAGTACTTC. Translation: CASSGTSQETQYF.